This note documents a single T cell receptor beta chain sequence. Its cognate antigen is unknown. The sample comes from a study of shared clonotypes between healthy human individuals. Whole-study context: Used for every donor were three CD4 naive, three CD4 memory, two CD8 naive and one CD8 memory plate.

Every subset's genomic DNA went evenly onto several immunoSEQ plates. Authors' data handling: Sequence data from immunoSEQ were junction-only and lacked quality scores; consequently, filtering differed. Sequencing was performed with immunoSEQ multiplex PCR; in TCRdb, only in-frame clones are kept and a portion is missing. V and J calls and clone size follow that table, whereas D and trimming were derived from the DNA. The sample holds nearly 1,000,000 clones, over 75% seen once. The study, taken as a whole, reports: Some clonotypes were shared by all four sorted-subset donors, while others were not shared. The non-shared ones had lower generation probabilities than the shared ones.

CDR1 SGHTA and CDR2 FQGNSA come from the germline V gene. The CDR3 totals 13 residues. V lost 5 bases, J lost 5 bases, and 12 bases lay in between. The chain recombines TRBV7-2 with TRBJ2-5; D possibly uses TRBD1 or TRBD2 (5 bases each). Input material: memory CD4+ T cells sorted from blood. Subset denoted: CD45RA-negative fraction. This clonotype originated in a young man in good health. The CDR3 here is CASSVGREETQYF. CDR3 in DNA: TGTGCCAGCAGCGTAGGCAGGGAGGAGACCCAGTACTTC.